Sequencing of this TCR beta chain was carried out in a study of shared clonotypes between healthy human individuals. Investigators spread the genomic DNA of each subset evenly over several immunoSEQ plates. Data came from immunoSEQ multiplex PCR; TCRdb stores just in-frame clones and leaves some out. The sample lists millions of clones, over 85% occurring once. Naive-designated CD8 cells lacked CD45RO, were positively enriched for CCR7, and omitted terminally differentiated effector memory CD45RA+ cells. Caucasian adults living in Nashville, Tennessee, provided all samples. The V end lost 4 bases, the J end lost 4 bases, and 11 bases lay between the germline ends. CDR3 length: 14 residues. Germline V gives CDR1 SGHRS, CDR2 YFSETQ.

The chain links TRBV5-1 to TRBJ2-2; weak D call: TRBD2 (6 bases). The receptor comes from a man younger than 35 in good health. Material: naive CD8+ T cells sorted from blood. The CDR3, as DNA: TGCGCCAGCAGCACTGAGGGACTCACCGGGGAGCTGTTTTTT. It encodes CASSTEGLTGELFF.